The rows below give T cell receptor beta chains drawn from one sample of a study of shared clonotypes between healthy human individuals. The table came from immunoSEQ multiplex PCR; TCRdb's copy has only in-frame clones and leaves some out. Of millions of clones listed, approximately 93% are singletons. The source material was naive CD4+ T cells from PBMCs. These receptors all stem from a man between 18 and 29 years old in good health. Some clones in this sample may be carry-over from other donors' samples. Both conserved end residues are part of each CDR3. A D gene is named only where the DNA matches it firmly. The listing skips clone size in some rows; elsewhere it reads once, few, many or a size class.

cdr3_length	v_call	clone_size	j_call	d_call	cdr3_nt	cdr3_aa
15	TRBV2	-	TRBJ1-5	-	TGTGCCAGCAGTAATACCGGGGACGGCAATCAGCCCCAGCATTTT	CASSNTGDGNQPQHF
15	TRBV5-5	-	TRBJ1-5	-	TGTGCCAGCAGCTTGGCCGGGGGGCCGGGGCAGCCCCAGCATTTT	CASSLAGGPGQPQHF
15	TRBV5-1	-	TRBJ1-2	TRBD1	TGCGCCAGCAGCTTGGGACAGGGAACTAACTATGGCTACACCTTC	CASSLGQGTNYGYTF
14	TRBV28	-	TRBJ2-3	-	TGTGCCAGCAGTTTAAACGGCCCCACAGATACGCAGTATTTT	CASSLNGPTDTQYF
15	TRBV7-6	-	TRBJ1-1	-	TGTGCCAGCAGCTTACCGAAATTAAAGAACACTGAAGCTTTCTTT	CASSLPKLKNTEAFF
14	TRBV7-3	-	TRBJ2-7	TRBD2	TGTGCCAGCAGCTTCCATGCGGGAGATGGCGAGCAGTACTTC	CASSFHAGDGEQYF
15	TRBV7-2	-	TRBJ2-1	TRBD1	TGTGCCAGCAGGGACACGGGACAGAGTTACAATGAGCAGTTCTTC	CASRDTGQSYNEQFF
13	TRBV6-1	-	TRBJ2-7	TRBD2	TGTGCCAGCGGGAGGGACCACTCCTACGAGCAGTACTTC	CASGRDHSYEQYF
14	TRBV27	-	TRBJ2-6	-	TGTGCCAGCAGTTTAATCTCTGGGGCCAACGTCCTGACTTTC	CASSLISGANVLTF
14	TRBV18	-	TRBJ2-6	-	TGTGCCAGCTCACCAACCGCCGGGGCCAACGTCCTGACTTTC	CASSPTAGANVLTF
13	TRBV11-3	-	TRBJ2-2	-	TGTGCCAGCAGCCTCTCGGTGGGCGGGGAGCTGTTTTTT	CASSLSVGGELFF
13	TRBV9	-	TRBJ2-7	-	TGTGCCAGCAGCTCAGGGAGACGAAACGAGCAGTACTTC	CASSSGRRNEQYF
15	TRBV7-3	-	TRBJ2-7	-	TGTGCCAGCAGCCCAGATGGCCGGGCGGGCTACGAGCAGTACTTC	CASSPDGRAGYEQYF
14	TRBV28	-	TRBJ2-7	-	TGTGCCAGCACCACTATCGGGACAAACTACGAGCAGTACTTC	CASTTIGTNYEQYF
15	TRBV6-5	-	TRBJ2-7	-	TGTGCCAGCAGTTTCGATCCTACAGCTACCTACGAGCAGTACTTC	CASSFDPTATYEQYF
13	TRBV5-1	-	TRBJ2-7	TRBD1	TGCGCCAGCAGCTACGACAGGGCCAGGGAGCAGTACTTC	CASSYDRAREQYF
13	TRBV5-1	-	TRBJ1-2	-	TGCGCCAGCAGCTTGGACAGGGTCTATGGCTACACCTTC	CASSLDRVYGYTF
13	TRBV28	-	TRBJ1-5	-	TGTGCCAGCAGTTCTGGGGACAATCAGCCCCAGCATTTT	CASSSGDNQPQHF
14	TRBV6-6	-	TRBJ2-7	TRBD1	TGTGCCAGCAGGCCGGGACAGGGGGTCCACGAGCAGTACTTC	CASRPGQGVHEQYF
11	TRBV7-2	-	TRBJ1-1	-	TGTGCCAGCGGGGGGAACACTGAAGCTTTCTTT	CASGGNTEAFF
17	TRBV19	-	TRBJ2-6	-	TGTGCCAGTACCGTTACAGGGAGGGCCTCTGGGGCCAACGTCCTGACTTTC	CASTVTGRASGANVLTF
15	TRBV29-1	-	TRBJ2-7	TRBD2	TGCAGCGTTGAGGGGTCCGGACTAGCGGCCTACGAGCAGTACTTC	CSVEGSGLAAYEQYF
13	TRBV10-3	-	TRBJ1-4	-	TGTGCCACCTCCGGGACACCCGAAGAAAAACTGTTTTTT	CATSGTPEEKLFF
14	TRBV5-4	-	TRBJ2-5	-	TGTGCCAGCAGCTTGGCCACAGGACAAGAGACCCAGTACTTC	CASSLATGQETQYF
14	TRBV4-3	-	TRBJ2-7	-	TGCGCCAGCAGCCACCTTCCCCGGGGATCCGAGCAGTACTTC	CASSHLPRGSEQYF
13	TRBV6-5	-	TRBJ2-5	-	TGTGCCATTGGGCCTAGCGCGCAAGAGACCCAGTACTTC	CAIGPSAQETQYF
11	TRBV20-1	-	TRBJ2-1	-	TGCAGTGCCAGGGGGCGGGAGGTGCAGTTCTTC	CSARGREVQFF
16	TRBV19	-	TRBJ1-3	-	TGTGCCAGTAGTATAGTGGACCAACTCTTTGGAAACACCATATATTTT	CASSIVDQLFGNTIYF
16	TRBV7-8	-	TRBJ1-3	-	TGTGCCAGCAGCCACCCCCAAGGGAAACCTGGAAACACCATATATTTT	CASSHPQGKPGNTIYF
14	TRBV30	-	TRBJ2-7	TRBD2	TGTGCCTGGAGCCCGGGACTAGCGGCCTACGAGCAGTACTTC	CAWSPGLAAYEQYF
15	TRBV9	once	TRBJ2-1	-	TGTGCCAGCAGCGTCCGGGGTCTCACCTACAATGAGCAGTTCTTC	CASSVRGLTYNEQFF
22	TRBV27	-	TRBJ2-2	TRBD2	TGTGCCAGCAGTTTAATGTGGCCCGGACTAGCGGGAGTCCGAACGAACACCGGGGAGCTGTTTTTT	CASSLMWPGLAGVRTNTGELFF
13	TRBV28	-	TRBJ2-7	-	TGTGCCAGCAGTTTTAGGGCACCCATCGAGCAGTACTTC	CASSFRAPIEQYF
14	TRBV28	-	TRBJ1-3	-	TGTGCCAGCACCACGACAGAGAATGGAAACACCATATATTTT	CASTTTENGNTIYF
11	TRBV7-9	few	TRBJ2-5	-	TGTGCCAGCGTAAACGGGGGGACCCAGTACTTC	CASVNGGTQYF
17	TRBV25-1	-	TRBJ1-1	TRBD1	TGTGCCAGCAGTGAGAGCCCCACGACAGGGAAAAACACTGAAGCTTTCTTT	CASSESPTTGKNTEAFF
17	TRBV11-2	-	TRBJ2-3	-	TGTGCCAGCAGCTCCTTGGGGGTTTTACGCGGGGCAGATACGCAGTATTTT	CASSSLGVLRGADTQYF
11	TRBV20-1	few	TRBJ1-1	-	TGCAGTGCGTCTCGGAACACTGAAGCTTTCTTT	CSASRNTEAFF
13	TRBV7-6	-	TRBJ2-3	-	TGTGCCAGCAGCACACAGGGAGCAGATACGCAGTATTTT	CASSTQGADTQYF
12	TRBV5-1	-	TRBJ2-3	-	TGCGCCAGCACCGCCAACACAGATACGCAGTATTTT	CASTANTDTQYF
13	TRBV5-1	-	TRBJ2-2	-	TGCGCCAGCAGTCCCGCAGGGGCCGGGGAGCTGTTTTTT	CASSPAGAGELFF
15	TRBV2	-	TRBJ1-2	-	TGTGCCAGCAGTGAAGCGAGTGGCACCATCTATGGCTACACCTTC	CASSEASGTIYGYTF
16	TRBV5-4	-	TRBJ1-2	TRBD1	TGTGCCAGCAGCCCAGGACAGGGAATGACTAACTATGGCTACACCTTC	CASSPGQGMTNYGYTF
14	TRBV6-1	-	TRBJ2-2	-	TGTGCCAGCAGTGAACTTGGGGGCACCGGGGAGCTGTTTTTT	CASSELGGTGELFF
13	TRBV6-1	-	TRBJ1-1	-	TGTGCCAGCAGCCCGACCCTCAGTACTGAAGCTTTCTTT	CASSPTLSTEAFF
15	TRBV28	once	TRBJ2-1	-	TGTGCCAGCAGTCCCCGCCTGAGCGGTTCCTATGAGCAGTTCTTC	CASSPRLSGSYEQFF
16	TRBV9	once	TRBJ2-5	TRBD2	TGTGCCAGCAGCACGAGCGAGCGGGACTTAGGAGAGACCCAGTACTTC	CASSTSERDLGETQYF
14	TRBV7-2	-	TRBJ2-7	TRBD2	TGTGCCAGCAGGACCGGGAGGAACTCCTACGAGCAGTACTTC	CASRTGRNSYEQYF
15	TRBV2	-	TRBJ1-5	-	TGTGCCAGCAGTGAAGTCAGGGGTTCGAATCAGCCCCAGCATTTT	CASSEVRGSNQPQHF
14	TRBV2	-	TRBJ1-2	-	TGTGCCAGCAGTGAGGCAGGGAGGGGCTATGGCTACACCTTC	CASSEAGRGYGYTF
15	TRBV5-6	-	TRBJ1-3	-	TGTGCCAGCAGCTTTAAGCAGGGAACTGGAAACACCATATATTTT	CASSFKQGTGNTIYF
17	TRBV19	-	TRBJ2-7	TRBD2	TGTGCCAGTAGTAGATTGTTGCGTAGCGGGAGCCCCCACGAGCAGTACTTC	CASSRLLRSGSPHEQYF
16	TRBV27	-	TRBJ2-1	-	TGTGCCAGCAGTTTATTGGAATCCGGGGTGAAAAATGAGCAGTTCTTC	CASSLLESGVKNEQFF
20	TRBV28	-	TRBJ2-7	-	TGTGCCAGCAGTTTTCGCTTGGGGCCCGGAGAGGGCTTCAATTCCTACGAGCAGTACTTC	CASSFRLGPGEGFNSYEQYF
15	TRBV7-3	few	TRBJ2-2	-	TGTGCCAGCAGCTCCCGGACAGTGAACACCGGGGAGCTGTTTTTT	CASSSRTVNTGELFF
16	TRBV4-1	-	TRBJ2-5	TRBD1	TGCGCCAGCAGCCAAGCAGGGGGTACGGCTTCGGAGACCCAGTACTTC	CASSQAGGTASETQYF
14	TRBV6-6	-	TRBJ1-2	TRBD1	TGTGCCAGCAGTTACCGGGACAGGGGTGAAGGCTACACCTTC	CASSYRDRGEGYTF
14	TRBV7-8	-	TRBJ1-1	-	TGTGCCAGCAGCTTACAATGGGACAACACTGAAGCTTTCTTT	CASSLQWDNTEAFF
13	TRBV15	-	TRBJ2-7	-	TGTGCCACCAGCAGAGGCCGGGACCCTGCTTGGGACTTC	CATSRGRDPAWDF
18	TRBV7-6	-	TRBJ2-5	TRBD1	TGTGCCAGCAGCTTTAACTATCGGGACAGGGAGAATCAAGAGACCCAGTACTTC	CASSFNYRDRENQETQYF